The T cell receptor beta chain described here comes from a study of blood T cell repertoires in COVID-19. The germline V gene encodes CDR1 LNHNV and CDR2 YYDKDF (reference sequence). V was cut by 4 bases and J by 5 bases, with 15 bases left in between. The CDR3 has 14 residues. Only in-frame clones appear in the TCRdb table, and some are missing; sequencing was by immunoSEQ multiplex PCR. The sample shows 310,000 or so clones, approximately 90% of them seen only once. Material: PBMCs or T cells enriched from blood (not recorded which). The clonotype originates from a woman younger than 30 who had recovered from COVID-19. The rearrangement links TRBV15 to TRBJ2-7, with TRBD1 as a possible D gene (6 bases). The CDR3 reads CATSTRTVTNEQYF. CDR3 nucleotides: TGTGCCACCAGCACGCGGACAGTAACGAACGAGCAGTACTTC.